The next 30 T cell receptor beta chains were all read from a single sample in a study of post-analysis software for immune sequencing data. The authors incorporated unique molecular identifiers into the TCR beta cDNA libraries. TCRdb called the PCR reads again in MiXCR, with one record for every CDR3 protein. Found here are roughly 160,000 distinct CDR3 sequences, around 34% of them singletons; the top ten hold under 30%. The input for sequencing was blood, taken after autologous hematopoietic stem cell transplantation. Receptors were obtained from a girl aged 5 to 17 with multiple sclerosis.

This clonotype showed up many times. This rearrangement joins TRBV7-9 to TRBJ1-2; TRBD1 is a possible D gene (5 bases). CDR3 length: 13 amino acids. Germline V gene lookup returns CDR1 SEHNR and CDR2 FQNEAQ (reference sequence). V shed 7 bases and J shed 2 bases, with 11 bases lying between them. As DNA, the CDR3 is TGTGCCAGCAACGTCGGGGGGAACTATGGCTACACCTTC. The encoded protein is CASNVGGNYGYTF.

This chain joins TRBV6-5 and TRBJ2-1; no clear D gene. Germline CDR1 and CDR2: MNHEY and SVGAGI. V lost 2 bases, J lost 12 bases, and 11 bases lay in between. The CDR3 totals 12 residues. CDR3 nucleotide sequence: TGTGCCAGCAGTTACCCGGGCCCCGGGCAGTTCTTC. Translated: CASSYPGPGQFF.

In its sample, this clonotype was seen a few times. The chain combines TRBV20-1 with TRBJ2-7, with TRBD2 identical over 12 bases. Germline-derived CDR1 and CDR2 are DFQATT and SNEGSKA (reference sequence). Germline trimming cut 3 bases from V and 2 bases from J; bases unmatched to any gene: 5. This CDR3 has 15 residues. CDR3 bases: TGCAGTGCTAGTGGCTCTAGCGGGAGGGCCTACGAGCAGTACTTC. As protein: CSASGSSGRAYEQYF.

This clonotype appeared a few times. The V and J genes are TRBV4-2 and TRBJ2-7; TRBD1 matches at 11 bases. CDR1 is LGHNA and CDR2 is YNFKEQ in the germline V gene. The CDR3 length is 16 residues. The trim removed 3 bases at V and 1 base at J, leaving 5 bases unmatched. CDR3 DNA sequence: TGTGCCAGCAGCCACCGGACAGGGGGCGATTCCTACGAGCAGTACTTC. This sequence encodes CASSHRTGGDSYEQYF.

This clonotype has more than one count but fewer than ten. This chain links TRBV5-8 with TRBJ2-3, with D unclear. With 4 bases removed from V and 2 bases from J, the gap between germline ends came to 17 bases. Germline CDR1 is SGHTS and CDR2 is YDEGEE. There are 16 residues in the CDR3. The CDR3 coding sequence is TGTGCCAGCAGCGCCAACGGAAACGCGGACACAGATACGCAGTATTTT. Its protein is CASSANGNADTDTQYF. Based on the CDR3 plus reference TRBV5-8 and TRBJ2-3, the full variable domain is EAGVTQSPTHLIKTRGQQATLRCSPISGHTSVYWYQQALGLGLQFLLWYDEGEERNRGNFPPRFSGRQFPNYSSELNVNALELEDSALYLCASSANGNADTDTQYFGPGTRLTVL.

The genes are TRBV5-1 and TRBJ1-5; the D is unclear. Germline loops: CDR1 SGHRS, CDR2 YFSETQ. CDR3 size: 14 residues. Trimming removed 0 bases from V and 4 bases from J, with 8 bases in between. The CDR3 DNA sequence: TGCGCCAGCAGCTTGGGGGCTGGTAATCAGCCCCAGCATTTT. It codes for CASSLGAGNQPQHF.

This clonotype was recorded a few times. An end of the junction does not agree with germline; a read error may underlie this. The rearrangement uses TRBV6-2 or TRBV6-3 and TRBJ2-6; D possibly corresponds to TRBD1 (5 bases). Germline CDR1 and CDR2: MNHEY and SVGEGT. This CDR3 spans 15 amino acids. The CDR3 loop is CASSPLESGANVPTF. In DNA, the CDR3 is TGTGCCAGCAGCCCCCTAGAGTCTGGGGCCAACGTCCCGACTTTC.

The chain recombines TRBV24-1 with TRBJ2-1; possible D gene TRBD2, 5 bases. Looked up from germline, CDR1 is KGHDR and CDR2 is SFDVKD. CDR3 length: 15 residues. V lost 4 bases and J 4 bases, leaving 13 bases between the germline ends. CDR3 loop: CATSEASRIYNEQFF. The DNA of the CDR3 is TGTGCCACCAGTGAGGCTAGCAGGATTTACAATGAGCAGTTCTTC.

The chain employs TRBV29-1 and TRBJ2-3, with D perhaps TRBD1 or TRBD2 (6 bases each). V lost 7 bases, J lost 5 bases, and 13 bases lay in between. The CDR3 contains 12 residues. The germline gives CDR1 SQVTM, CDR2 ANQGSEA. The CDR3 is CSGRRGVDTQYF. CDR3 DNA: TGCAGCGGGCGGAGGGGGGTAGATACGCAGTATTTT.

The rearrangement joins TRBV5-1 to TRBJ2-1; the D call may be TRBD1 or TRBD2 (6 bases each). Per germline, CDR1 SGHRS and CDR2 YFSETQ. The V gene lost 2 bases and the J gene lost 4 bases, with 13 bases spanning the gap. This CDR3 region has 15 residues. The CDR3 spells CASSLGGTEYNEQFF. The CDR3, as DNA: TGCGCCAGCAGCTTAGGGGGGACGGAATACAATGAGCAGTTCTTC.

This clonotype appeared many times. V and J are TRBV20-1 and TRBJ2-5; 8 bases match TRBD2. The germline V gene encodes CDR1 DFQATT and CDR2 SNEGSKA (reference sequence). Trimming took 2 bases from V and 5 from J; bases not matched to a gene: 7. This CDR3 spans 14 amino acids. CDR3 DNA: TGCAGTGCTAGACGGGAGGGGAAAGGGGAGACCCAGTACTTC. It yields the protein CSARREGKGETQYF.

This chain uses TRBV20-1 with TRBJ2-5; either TRBD1 or TRBD2 may fit D (5 bases each). Trimming shortened V by 6 bases and J by 5 bases, and 10 bases separated the two germline ends. The CDR3 is 11 amino acids. Germline V gives CDR1 DFQATT, CDR2 SNEGSKA (reference sequence). As DNA, the CDR3 is TGCAGTGCCGGGACCCTGGAGACCCAGTACTTC. Amino acids: CSAGTLETQYF.

About this clonotype: Compared with germline, one end of the junction differs, possibly owing to a read error. The genes are TRBV6-5 and TRBJ2-7; possible D gene TRBD2, 5 bases. Looked up from germline, CDR1 is MNHEY and CDR2 is SVGAGI. The CDR3 length is 16 residues. The CDR3 loop reads CASRKDSWQSSYEQYF. In DNA form, the CDR3 reads TGCGCCAGCAGAAAGGACTCCTGGCAAAGCTCCTACGAGCAGTACTTC.

This chain connects TRBV7-8 to TRBJ2-7, with D perhaps assigned TRBD1 or TRBD2 (6 bases each). This CDR3 is 13 amino acids long. V lost 7 bases, J lost 1 base, and 11 bases lay in between. The germline V gene has CDR1 SGHVS and CDR2 FQNEAQ. CDR3 sequence: CASKGGQSYEQYF. DNA for the CDR3: TGTGCCAGCAAAGGGGGGCAGTCCTACGAGCAGTACTTC.

With regard to this clonotype: Since a much larger clone is just one base distant, this may be a read error. The CDR3 protein is CASSLVSGRGIQYF. The DNA for the CDR3 is TGTGCCAGCAGCTTGGTATCGGGTAGGGGCATTCAGTACTTC. The chain joins TRBV5-6 to TRBJ2-7; D possibly corresponds to TRBD1 (5 bases). Near its end, the DNA agrees better with TRBJ2-4, so the J call may be wrong. Germline CDR1 and CDR2: SGHDT and YYEEEE. The CDR3 length is 14 residues.

The chain links TRBV20-1 to TRBJ2-3; 11 bases are shared with TRBD2. The CDR3 sequence is 18 residues long. The J segment lost 3 bases and the V segment lost 0 bases, leaving 11 bases of the junction unmatched. Per germline, CDR1 DFQATT and CDR2 SNEGSKA (reference sequence). The CDR3 DNA follows: TGCAGTGCTAGAGATATCATGCTAGCGGGGGGACGGACAGATACGCAGTATTTT. This codes for CSARDIMLAGGRTDTQYF.

The genes are TRBV4-1 and TRBJ2-7; 7 bases are shared with TRBD1. In germline, CDR1 is MGHRA, CDR2 YSYEKL. Unmatched junction bases numbered 8, after V lost 0 bases and J lost 6 bases. The CDR3 is made up of 15 amino acids. This CDR3 reads CASSQDAKQGPEQYF. Here the CDR3 DNA reads TGCGCCAGCAGCCAAGATGCGAAACAGGGGCCCGAGCAGTACTTC.

The CDR3 DNA is TGTGCCAGCAGCTTAAGCAAGTCTGGGGAGCTGTTTTTT. This codes for CASSLSKSGELFF. The chain uses TRBV7-3 and TRBJ2-2; no firm D call. Trimming shortened V by 1 base and J by 8 bases, and 8 bases separated the two germline ends. The CDR3 has 13 amino acids. CDR1 and CDR2 (germline): SGHTA, FQGTGA. Drawing the rest from reference TRBV7-3 and TRBJ2-2, the complete variable domain is GAGVSQTPSNKVTEKGKYVELRCDPISGHTALYWYRQSLGQGPEFLIYFQGTGAADDSGLPNDRFFAVRPEGSVSTLKIQRTERGDSAVYLCASSLSKSGELFFGEGSRLTVL.

J is TRBJ2-5 and V is TRBV20-1; 12 positions match TRBD2. V shed 6 bases, J shed 11 bases, and the junction held 13 bases outside the gene matches. The CDR3 totals 14 residues. Per germline, CDR1 DFQATT and CDR2 SNEGSKA (reference sequence). CDR3 region: CSAMNRLAGVEQYF. The CDR3 DNA is TGCAGTGCCATGAACCGACTAGCGGGGGTGGAGCAGTACTTC.

The chain employs TRBV29-1 and TRBJ2-1, with no clear D. This CDR3 contains 15 residues. V was cut by 3 bases and J by 5 bases, with 17 bases left in between. Per germline, CDR1 SQVTM and CDR2 ANQGSEA. In DNA, the CDR3 is TGCAGCGTTGACATGGCCCTGGGCGTTAACAATGAGCAGTTCTTC. Protein sequence: CSVDMALGVNNEQFF.

This clonotype was recorded once. J is TRBJ2-7 and V is TRBV28; 10 nucleotides agree with TRBD2. Germline CDR1 reads MDHEN; CDR2 reads SYDVKM. The CDR3 totals 15 residues. Unmatched junction bases numbered 8, after V lost 2 bases and J lost 7 bases. The CDR3 bases are TGTGCCAGCAGTTTAAGGCTAGCGGGAGAGGAAGAGCAGTACTTC. Its protein is CASSLRLAGEEEQYF.

The sample holds many counts of this clonotype. The J gene is TRBJ2-3, the V gene TRBV9; D unresolved. The CDR3 runs 12 residues. Germline-derived CDR1 and CDR2 are SGDLS and YYNGEE. V was trimmed by 3 bases and J by 2 bases, leaving 4 bases between them. CDR3: CASSEHTDTQYF. The CDR3 DNA sequence: TGTGCCAGCAGCGAACACACAGATACGCAGTATTTT.

Comments on this clonotype: The junction shows a germline mismatch at one end, possibly a read error. The chain carries TRBV13 and TRBJ2-6; TRBD2 matches 12 bases. CDR1 is PRHDT and CDR2 is FYEKMQ in the germline V gene (reference sequence). CDR3 size: 18 residues. CDR3 sequence reads: CASSVGLAGLAGANVLTF. In DNA, the CDR3 is TGTGCCAGCAGCGTAGGACTAGCGGGGTTAGCGGGGGCCAACGTCCTGACTTTC. Full variable domain (rest looked up from reference TRBV13 and TRBJ2-6): AAGVIQSPRHLIKEKRETATLKCYPIPRHDTVYWYQQGPGQDPQFLISFYEKMQSDKGSIPDRFSAQQFSDYHSELNMSSLELGDSALYFCASSVGLAGLAGANVLTFGAGSRLTVL.

The chain recombines TRBV6-5 with TRBJ2-7; possible D gene TRBD1, 6 bases. Germline CDR1 and CDR2: MNHEY and SVGAGI. Trimming left V 2 bases short and J 2 bases short, with 10 bases between. CDR3 length: 14 amino acids. This CDR3 reads CASSYLGAAYEQYF. The CDR3 region has the DNA TGTGCCAGCAGTTACCTGGGGGCAGCCTACGAGCAGTACTTC.

This clonotype was recorded many times. V usage is TRBV20-1 and J usage is TRBJ2-1, with D possibly being TRBD2 (5 bases). Germline-derived CDR1 and CDR2 are DFQATT and SNEGSKA (reference sequence). The CDR3 spans 14 residues. V was shortened by 3 bases and J by 5 bases, with 14 bases between the two germline ends. The CDR3 here is CSASGGQTNNEQFF. The CDR3 DNA is TGCAGTGCTAGCGGCGGGCAGACAAACAATGAGCAGTTCTTC.

V usage is TRBV3-1 and J usage is TRBJ2-7; tentatively, D is TRBD1 (6 bases). V was pared by 4 bases and J by 2 bases, with 12 bases between. The germline V gene has CDR1 LGHDT and CDR2 YNNKEL (reference sequence). The CDR3 is 14 residues long. CDR3: CASSLRDTAYEQYF. Here the CDR3 DNA reads TGTGCCAGCAGCCTCCGGGACACGGCCTACGAGCAGTACTTC.

There are many counts of this clonotype. The J gene is TRBJ2-1, the V gene TRBV5-1, with TRBD2 as a possible D gene (6 bases). Between the trimmed V and J ends, which lost 0 bases and 5 bases, there was a span of 12 bases. This CDR3 contains 15 residues. CDR1 SGHRS and CDR2 YFSETQ come from the germline V gene. The CDR3 protein is CASSLVASVDNEQFF. The CDR3 nucleotides are TGCGCCAGCAGCTTGGTAGCTAGCGTTGACAATGAGCAGTTCTTC.

The CDR3 loop reads CASSLKAWLFF. In DNA, the CDR3 is TGTGCCAGCAGTTTAAAGGCCTGGCTGTTCTTC. The chain links TRBV28 to TRBJ2-1; D gene unclear. Trimming took off 2 bases at V and 15 bases at J, with 11 bases between the two ends. Looked up from germline, CDR1 is MDHEN and CDR2 is SYDVKM. This CDR3 contains 11 residues.

This clonotype was counted a few times. V usage is TRBV12-3 or TRBV12-4 and J usage is TRBJ1-6, with TRBD1 matching 12 bases. The CDR3 consists of 15 residues. The V and J ends lost 7 bases and 7 bases, in that order; junction bases with no gene match: 5. The CDR3 nucleotides are TGTGCCAGCACCAGAGGGACAGGGGGCAATTCACCCCTCCACTTT. Encoded protein: CASTRGTGGNSPLHF.

The chain carries TRBV30 and TRBJ2-5, with TRBD1 matching 9 bases. With the DNA end fitting TRBJ2-7 better, the J assignment may be wrong. CDR1 is GTSNPN, CDR2 SVGIG, per germline (reference sequence). The CDR3 loop spans 15 amino acids. CDR3 loop: CACNLDRGTRDEQYF. Here the CDR3 DNA reads TGTGCCTGTAACCTTGACAGGGGGACCCGGGACGAGCAGTACTTC.